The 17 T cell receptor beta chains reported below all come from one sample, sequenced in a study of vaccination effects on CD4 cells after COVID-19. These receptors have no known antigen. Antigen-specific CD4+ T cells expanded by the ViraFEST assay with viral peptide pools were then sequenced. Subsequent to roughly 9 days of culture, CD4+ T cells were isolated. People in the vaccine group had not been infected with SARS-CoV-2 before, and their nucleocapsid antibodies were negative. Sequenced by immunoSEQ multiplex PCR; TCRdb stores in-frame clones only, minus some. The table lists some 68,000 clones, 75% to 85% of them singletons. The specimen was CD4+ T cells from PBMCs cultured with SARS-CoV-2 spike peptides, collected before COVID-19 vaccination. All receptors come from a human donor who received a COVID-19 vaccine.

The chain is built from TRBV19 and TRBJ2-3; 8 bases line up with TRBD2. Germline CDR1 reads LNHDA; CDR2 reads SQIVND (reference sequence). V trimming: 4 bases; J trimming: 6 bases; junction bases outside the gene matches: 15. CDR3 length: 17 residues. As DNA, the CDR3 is TGTGCCAGTAGTACTCTGGGAGCGGGGGCCCGAGATGATACGCAGTATTTT. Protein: CASSTLGAGARDDTQYF. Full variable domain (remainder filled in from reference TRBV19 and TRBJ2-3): DGGITQSPKYLFRKEGQNVTLSCEQNLNHDAMYWYRQDPGQGLRLIYYSQIVNDFQKGDIAEGYSVSREKKESFPLTVTSAQKNPTAFYLCASSTLGAGARDDTQYFGPGTRLTVL.

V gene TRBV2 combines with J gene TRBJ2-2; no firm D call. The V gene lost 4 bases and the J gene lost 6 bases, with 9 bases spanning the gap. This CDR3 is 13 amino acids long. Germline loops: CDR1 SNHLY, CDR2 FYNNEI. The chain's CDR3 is CASSAEQPGELFF. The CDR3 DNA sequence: TGTGCCAGCAGTGCGGAACAGCCCGGGGAGCTGTTTTTT.

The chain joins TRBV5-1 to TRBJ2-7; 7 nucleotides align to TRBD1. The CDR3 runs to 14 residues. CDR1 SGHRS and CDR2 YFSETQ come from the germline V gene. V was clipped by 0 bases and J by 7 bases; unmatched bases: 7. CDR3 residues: CASSLDDRVGEQYV. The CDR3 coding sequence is TGCGCCAGCAGCTTGGATGACAGGGTAGGTGAGCAGTACGTC.

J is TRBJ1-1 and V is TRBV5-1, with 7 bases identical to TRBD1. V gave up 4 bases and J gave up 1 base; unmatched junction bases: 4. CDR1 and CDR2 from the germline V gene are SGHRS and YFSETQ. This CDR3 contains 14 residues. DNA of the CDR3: TGCGCCAGCAGCAAGGGACAGCAGAACACTGAAGCTTTCTTT. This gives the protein CASSKGQQNTEAFF.

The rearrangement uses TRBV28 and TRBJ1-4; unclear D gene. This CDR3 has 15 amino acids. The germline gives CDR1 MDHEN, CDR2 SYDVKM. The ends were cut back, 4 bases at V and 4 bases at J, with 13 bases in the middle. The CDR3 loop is CASSSLNAGNEKLFF. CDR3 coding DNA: TGTGCCAGCAGTTCTCTCAACGCGGGTAATGAAAAACTGTTTTTT.

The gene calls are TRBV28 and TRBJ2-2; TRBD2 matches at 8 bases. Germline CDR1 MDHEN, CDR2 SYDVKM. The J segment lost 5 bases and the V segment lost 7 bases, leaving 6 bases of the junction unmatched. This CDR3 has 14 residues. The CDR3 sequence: CASISGGLTGELFF. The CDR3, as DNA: TGTGCCAGCATCTCGGGGGGGCTTACCGGGGAGCTGTTTTTT.

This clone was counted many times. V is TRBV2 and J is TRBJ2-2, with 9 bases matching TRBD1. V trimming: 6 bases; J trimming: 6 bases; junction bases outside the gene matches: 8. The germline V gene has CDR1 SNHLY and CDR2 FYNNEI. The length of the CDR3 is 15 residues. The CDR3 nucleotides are TGTGCCAGCAGACTCTCGACAGGGGGGTCCGGGGAGCTGTTTTTT. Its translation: CASRLSTGGSGELFF.

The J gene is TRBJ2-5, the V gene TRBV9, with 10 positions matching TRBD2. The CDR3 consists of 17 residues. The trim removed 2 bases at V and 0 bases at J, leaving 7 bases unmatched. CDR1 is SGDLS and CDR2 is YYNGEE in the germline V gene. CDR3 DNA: TGTGCCAGCAGCGTCTCTAGCGGGGGATCGTACCAAGAGACCCAGTACTTC. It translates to CASSVSSGGSYQETQYF.

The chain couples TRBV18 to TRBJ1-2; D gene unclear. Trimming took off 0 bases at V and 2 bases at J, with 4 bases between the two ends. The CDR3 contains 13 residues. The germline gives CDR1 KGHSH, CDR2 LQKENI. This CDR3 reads CASSPPLNYGYTF. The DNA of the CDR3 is TGTGCCAGCTCACCACCGTTAAACTATGGCTACACCTTC.

The CDR3 sequence: CASSRDGPSTNTGELFF. The CDR3 DNA is TGTGCCAGCAGTCGGGACGGTCCCTCTACGAACACCGGGGAGCTGTTTTTT. The rearrangement uses TRBV6-6 and TRBJ2-2, with D perhaps given as TRBD1 or TRBD2 (5 bases each). Trimming removed 5 bases at V and 0 bases at J, with 16 bases between. Germline lookup yields CDR1 MNHNY and CDR2 SVGAGI (reference sequence). The CDR3 totals 17 residues.

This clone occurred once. CDR3 protein: CASSVAGGPADTQYF. In DNA, the CDR3 is TGTGCCAGCAGCGTAGCGGGGGGGCCAGCAGATACGCAGTATTTT. The chain is built from TRBV9 and TRBJ2-3, with 8 bases matching TRBD2. CDR1 is SGDLS and CDR2 is YYNGEE in the germline V gene. There are 15 residues in the CDR3. V shed 0 bases, J shed 4 bases, and the junction held 4 bases outside the gene matches.

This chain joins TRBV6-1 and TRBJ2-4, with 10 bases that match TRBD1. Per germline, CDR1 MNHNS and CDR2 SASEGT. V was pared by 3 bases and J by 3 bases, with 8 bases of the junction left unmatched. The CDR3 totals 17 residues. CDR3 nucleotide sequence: TGTGCCAGCAGTGAGCAGGGGACAGGGGTTCACAAAAACATTCAGTACTTC. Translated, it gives CASSEQGTGVHKNIQYF.

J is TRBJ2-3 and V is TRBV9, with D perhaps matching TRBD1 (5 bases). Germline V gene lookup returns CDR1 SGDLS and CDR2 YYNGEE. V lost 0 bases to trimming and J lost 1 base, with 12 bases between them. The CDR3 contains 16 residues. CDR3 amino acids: CASSVGPGWGTDTQYF. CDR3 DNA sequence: TGTGCCAGCAGCGTAGGGCCAGGGTGGGGCACAGATACGCAGTATTTT.

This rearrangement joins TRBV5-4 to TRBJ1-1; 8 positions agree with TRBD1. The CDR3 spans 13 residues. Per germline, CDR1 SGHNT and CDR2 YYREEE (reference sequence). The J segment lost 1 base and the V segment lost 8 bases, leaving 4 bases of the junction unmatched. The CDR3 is CARPDRANTEAFF. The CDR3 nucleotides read TGTGCCAGACCGGACAGGGCGAACACTGAAGCTTTCTTT.

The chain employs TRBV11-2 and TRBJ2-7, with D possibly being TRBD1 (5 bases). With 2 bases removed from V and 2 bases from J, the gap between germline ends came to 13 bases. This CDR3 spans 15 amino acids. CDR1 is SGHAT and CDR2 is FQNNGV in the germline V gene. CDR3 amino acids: CASSLSQGRAYEQYV. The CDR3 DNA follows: TGTGCCAGCAGCTTATCGCAGGGCAGGGCCTACGAGCAGTACGTC.

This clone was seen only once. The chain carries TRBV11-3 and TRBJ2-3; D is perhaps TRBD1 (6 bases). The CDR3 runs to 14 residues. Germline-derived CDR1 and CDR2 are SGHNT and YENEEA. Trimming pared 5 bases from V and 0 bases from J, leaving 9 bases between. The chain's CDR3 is CASSGTLSTDTQYF. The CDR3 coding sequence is TGTGCCAGCAGCGGGACACTGAGCACAGATACGCAGTATTTT. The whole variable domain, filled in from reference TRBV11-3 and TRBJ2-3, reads EAGVVQSPRYKIIEKKQPVAFWCNPISGHNTLYWYLQNLGQGPELLIRYENEEAVDDSQLPKDRFSAERLKGVDSTLKIQPAELGDSAVYLCASSGTLSTDTQYFGPGTRLTVL.

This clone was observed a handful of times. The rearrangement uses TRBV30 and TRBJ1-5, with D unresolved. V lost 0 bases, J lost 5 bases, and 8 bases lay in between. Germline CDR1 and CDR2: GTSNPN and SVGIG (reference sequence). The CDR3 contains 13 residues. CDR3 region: CAWSVGRDQPQHF. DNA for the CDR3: TGTGCCTGGAGTGTAGGGCGGGATCAGCCCCAGCATTTT.